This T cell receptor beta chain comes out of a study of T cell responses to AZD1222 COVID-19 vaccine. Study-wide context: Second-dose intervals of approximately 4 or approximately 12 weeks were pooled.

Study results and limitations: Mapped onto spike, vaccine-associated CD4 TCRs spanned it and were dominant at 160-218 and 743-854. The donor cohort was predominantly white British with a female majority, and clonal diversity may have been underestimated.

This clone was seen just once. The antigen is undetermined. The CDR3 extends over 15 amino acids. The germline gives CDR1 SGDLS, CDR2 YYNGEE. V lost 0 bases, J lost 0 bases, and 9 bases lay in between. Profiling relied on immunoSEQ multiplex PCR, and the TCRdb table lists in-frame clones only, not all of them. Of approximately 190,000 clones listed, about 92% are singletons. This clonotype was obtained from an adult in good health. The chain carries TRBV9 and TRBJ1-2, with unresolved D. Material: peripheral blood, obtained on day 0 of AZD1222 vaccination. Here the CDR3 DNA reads TGTGCCAGCAGCGTAGAGGGAGATCCTAACTATGGCTACACCTTC. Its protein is CASSVEGDPNYGYTF. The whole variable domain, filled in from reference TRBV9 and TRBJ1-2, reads DSGVTQTPKHLITATGQRVTLRCSPRSGDLSVYWYQQSLDQGLQFLIQYYNGEERAKGNILERFSAQQFPDLHSELNLSSLELGDSALYFCASSVEGDPNYGYTFGSGTRLTVV.